The rows below give T cell receptor beta chains drawn from one sample of a study of neoadjuvant anti-PD-1 for oral cavity cancer. Clones were sequenced by immunoSEQ multiplex PCR, and TCRdb holds only the in-frame ones, with some missing. The repertoire holds 12,000 or so clones, with about 67% as singletons. The material was tumor tissue, obtained before nivolumab (anti-PD-1) treatment. Receptors originate from a person aged 35-80 years with oral cavity squamous cell carcinoma. The donor label of this sample is uncertain. Both conserved end residues are part of each CDR3. The D gene is left open where the match is weak. A row's size may be missing; if present it is once, few, many or a size class.

j_call,v_call,d_call,clone_size,cdr3_nt,cdr3_aa
TRBJ2-1,TRBV7-9,NA,NA,TGTGCCAGCAGCTTTTCCGTGGGGAATGAGCAGTTCTTC,CASSFSVGNEQFF
TRBJ1-1,TRBV6-6,NA,NA,TGTGCCAGCAGTTACGATCTATACGGGCCTGAAGCTTTCTTT,CASSYDLYGPEAFF
TRBJ2-7,TRBV12-5,NA,NA,TGTGCTAGTGGTTGGGGTGAAGGGCGTGAGCAGTACTTC,CASGWGEGREQYF
TRBJ2-7,TRBV27,NA,medium-sized,TGTGCCAGCAGTCCGTCAATGGGTCCCTACGAGCAGTACTTC,CASSPSMGPYEQYF
TRBJ1-5,TRBV27,NA,NA,TGTGCCAGCAGTCCAAAGCCTGGGGTTACTCAGCCCCAGCATTTT,CASSPKPGVTQPQHF
TRBJ2-7,TRBV19,TRBD2,NA,TGTGCCAGTAGGCGGGAGGGGGCTCGGGAGCAGTACTTC,CASRREGAREQYF
TRBJ1-6,TRBV2,NA,few,TGTGCCAGCAGTATCGACAGGTCCAGCGAACCCCTCCACTTT,CASSIDRSSEPLHF
TRBJ1-5,TRBV7-2,TRBD1,NA,TGTGCCAGCAGCCCCCGACAGGGAACCAATCAGCCCCAGCATTTT,CASSPRQGTNQPQHF
TRBJ1-1,TRBV6-5,NA,NA,TGTGCCAGCAGTTACGACAGGAACACTGAAGCTTTCTTT,CASSYDRNTEAFF
TRBJ2-7,TRBV7-9,NA,NA,TGTGCCAGCAGTGTTAAAAGTGGGTACGAGCAGTACTTC,CASSVKSGYEQYF
TRBJ2-7,TRBV28,TRBD1,NA,TGTGCCAGCAGGTCCAGGGGGCTTACCTACGAGCAGTACTTC,CASRSRGLTYEQYF
TRBJ2-5,TRBV11-3,TRBD2,NA,TGTGCCAGCAGCTTCAGCGGGGGGGCTCGTGAGACCCAGTACTTC,CASSFSGGARETQYF
TRBJ2-4,TRBV19,NA,NA,TGTGCCAGTAGTCGGCTGGGCGTTAAAAACATTCAGTACTTC,CASSRLGVKNIQYF
TRBJ1-1,TRBV14,TRBD1,NA,TGTGCCAGCAGCCGGTCACAGGGGGCGGCTGAAGCTTTCTTT,CASSRSQGAAEAFF
TRBJ2-1,TRBV5-4,NA,NA,TGTGCCAGCAGCTGGGAGAGACGGCAGCAGTTCTTC,CASSWERRQQFF
TRBJ2-5,TRBV11-2,TRBD1,once,TGTGCCAGCAGCTTAGGGACAGGGGCTGCAGAGACCCAGTACTTC,CASSLGTGAAETQYF
TRBJ2-1,TRBV2,NA,NA,TGTGCCAGCAGTGTGGGGGGCCGAAAGTTCTTC,CASSVGGRKFF
TRBJ2-3,TRBV2,NA,NA,TGTGCCAGCAGTGTATCACTAGGCACAGATACGCAGTATTTT,CASSVSLGTDTQYF
TRBJ1-1,TRBV10-2,TRBD1,NA,TGCGCCAGCAGGGGGACAGGGCAAAACACTGAAGCTTTCTTT,CASRGTGQNTEAFF
TRBJ2-3,TRBV15,NA,NA,TGTGCCACCAGCAGAGCAGGGCCTGGGGCAGATACGCAGTATTTT,CATSRAGPGADTQYF
TRBJ2-7,TRBV7-2,NA,NA,TGTGCCAGCAGCCTTGACCTCTTTTACGAGCAGTACTTC,CASSLDLFYEQYF
TRBJ2-2,TRBV27,NA,NA,TGTGCCAGCAGCCCGTTTTTGGCCACCGGGGAGCTGTTTTTT,CASSPFLATGELFF
TRBJ1-5,TRBV27,TRBD1,NA,TGTGCCAGCAGATTACAGGGGGCTAACAATCAGCCCCAGCATTTT,CASRLQGANNQPQHF
TRBJ1-5,TRBV6-1,TRBD1,few,TGTGCCAGCAGAGCCGGGACAGTCAATCAGCCCCAGCATTTT,CASRAGTVNQPQHF
TRBJ1-5,TRBV6-1,NA,NA,TGTGCCAGCAGTGAAGACAGTCCATATAGCAATCAGCCCCAGCATTTT,CASSEDSPYSNQPQHF
TRBJ2-7,TRBV19,NA,NA,TGTGCCAGTAGTATAAGGCAGGGCCCCTACGAGCAGTACTTC,CASSIRQGPYEQYF
TRBJ1-5,TRBV29-1,NA,NA,TGCAGCGTTGGGCAGGGGAGCAATCAGCCCCAGCATTTT,CSVGQGSNQPQHF
TRBJ1-1,TRBV10-3,TRBD1,NA,TGTGCCATCAGTGACCGGGGACAGCTGAACACTGAAGCTTTCTTT,CAISDRGQLNTEAFF
TRBJ1-1,TRBV12-5,TRBD1,NA,TGTGCTAGTGGTTTGGGGCAGGGGGCGGCAGAAGCTTTCTTT,CASGLGQGAAEAFF
TRBJ2-1,TRBV7-9,NA,NA,TGTGCCAGCAGCTTAGGGCTAGCGCTAACAAACCCCAATGAGCAGTTCTTC,CASSLGLALTNPNEQFF
TRBJ2-1,TRBV7-6,TRBD2,NA,TGTGCCAGCAGCCCCCTTTCGGGGGGGGCGGATGAGCAGTTCTTC,CASSPLSGGADEQFF
TRBJ2-3,TRBV19,TRBD2,NA,TGTGCCAGTAGTGCTAGCGGGAGGAGGGATACGCAGTATTTT,CASSASGRRDTQYF
TRBJ2-4,TRBV28,TRBD1,NA,TGTGCCAGCAGTCGAGCCGGGACAGGGGGCAGCGCCAAAAACATTCAGTACTTC,CASSRAGTGGSAKNIQYF
TRBJ2-7,TRBV7-9,NA,NA,TGTGCCAGCAGCTTAACCGGAAGCTCCTACGAGCAGTACTTC,CASSLTGSSYEQYF
TRBJ1-3,TRBV4-1,NA,NA,TGCGCCAGCAGCCAAGGCTACGGGGCGTTGGGAAACACCATATATTTT,CASSQGYGALGNTIYF
TRBJ1-1,TRBV6-1,NA,NA,TGTGCCAGCGGCCCGGGCTACACTGAAGCTTTCTTT,CASGPGYTEAFF
TRBJ1-1,TRBV5-5,TRBD1,once,TGTGCCAGCAGCATGGGACAGTTGGGGCAAACTGAAGCTTTCTTT,CASSMGQLGQTEAFF
TRBJ1-4,TRBV4-1,TRBD1,NA,TGCGCCAGCAGCCAAGAGGGACAGGGGGCGGAAAAACTGTTTTTT,CASSQEGQGAEKLFF
TRBJ1-2,TRBV4-1,TRBD1,NA,TGCGCCGACAGGGCAGGGGCCCACACTAACTATGGCTACACCTTC,CADRAGAHTNYGYTF
TRBJ2-2,TRBV6-4,TRBD1,NA,TGTGCCAGCAGCCGCTCCGGGACAGGGGCGAACACCGGGGAGCTGTTTTTT,CASSRSGTGANTGELFF
TRBJ1-6,TRBV6-5,TRBD1,NA,TGTGCCAGCAGCCGGACAGGGGATGGTTCACCCCTCCACTTT,CASSRTGDGSPLHF
TRBJ2-1,TRBV5-4,NA,NA,TGTGCCAGCACCCTCCTTGAGGGGGGGCCGAGCAATGAGCAGTTCTTC,CASTLLEGGPSNEQFF
TRBJ1-4,TRBV6-6,TRBD1,NA,TGTGCCAGCAGCCTGACAGGGATAGGTGAAAAACTGTTTTTT,CASSLTGIGEKLFF
TRBJ2-3,TRBV7-2,NA,few,TGTGCCAGCACCGGCTTGGGACCAGATACGCAGTATTTT,CASTGLGPDTQYF
TRBJ2-3,TRBV27,TRBD2,NA,TGTGCCAGCACCCCTCGGGGACCCGGGAGGGATACGCAGTATTTT,CASTPRGPGRDTQYF
TRBJ1-6,TRBV6-6,NA,NA,TGTGCCAGCAGTCGGACAGAGCATAATTCACCCCTCCACTTT,CASSRTEHNSPLHF
TRBJ1-3,TRBV29-1,TRBD1,NA,TGCAGCGTTGACACCGGGACAGGGGCTGGAAACACCATATATTTT,CSVDTGTGAGNTIYF
TRBJ2-7,TRBV10-2,NA,NA,TGCGCCAGCAGTGAGAGAGGGGGGGAGCAGTACTTC,CASSERGGEQYF
TRBJ1-5,TRBV10-3,NA,NA,TGTGCCATCAGTGACCTAAATCAGCCCCAGCATTTT,CAISDLNQPQHF
TRBJ1-4,TRBV5-6,TRBD1,NA,TGTGCCAGCAGCCTAGGGACAGGGATTAATGAAAAACTGTTTTTT,CASSLGTGINEKLFF
TRBJ1-6,TRBV5-1,TRBD1,NA,TGCGCCAGCAGCCTCCAGGGACAGAGCTATAATTCACCCCTCCACTTT,CASSLQGQSYNSPLHF
TRBJ1-1,TRBV6-5,TRBD1,NA,TGTGCCAGCAGTTCACAGGGGGCTAGCACTGAAGCTTTCTTT,CASSSQGASTEAFF
TRBJ2-2,TRBV6-4,TRBD2,NA,TGTGCCAGCAGTAGGACTAGCGGGGAGAACACCGGGGAGCTGTTTTTT,CASSRTSGENTGELFF
TRBJ1-1,TRBV6-5,NA,few,TGTGCCAGCAGTTACTCGGGACGGGAGGCGGCTTTCTTT,CASSYSGREAAFF
TRBJ1-2,TRBV6-6,NA,medium-sized,TGTGCCAGCAGTTCAGGGATTTTCTATGGCTACACCTTC,CASSSGIFYGYTF
TRBJ1-5,TRBV6-1,NA,NA,TGTGCCAGCAGTGAAGCTGGAGGATTCATGCAGCCCCAGCATTTT,CASSEAGGFMQPQHF
TRBJ2-6,TRBV28,TRBD2,NA,TGTGCCAGCAGTTCAGCGGGAACGGCTGGGGCCAACGTCCTGACTTTC,CASSSAGTAGANVLTF
TRBJ2-5,TRBV2,NA,NA,TGTGCCAGCAGTGAACTCGAGTACGAGACCCAGTACTTC,CASSELEYETQYF
TRBJ1-2,TRBV20-1,NA,NA,TGCAGTGCACTTCAGGGGGGCTACACCTTC,CSALQGGYTF
TRBJ2-5,TRBV5-1,NA,once,TGCGCCAGCAGCTTGCCCGTAGGAGGCCAAGAGACCCAGTACTTC,CASSLPVGGQETQYF